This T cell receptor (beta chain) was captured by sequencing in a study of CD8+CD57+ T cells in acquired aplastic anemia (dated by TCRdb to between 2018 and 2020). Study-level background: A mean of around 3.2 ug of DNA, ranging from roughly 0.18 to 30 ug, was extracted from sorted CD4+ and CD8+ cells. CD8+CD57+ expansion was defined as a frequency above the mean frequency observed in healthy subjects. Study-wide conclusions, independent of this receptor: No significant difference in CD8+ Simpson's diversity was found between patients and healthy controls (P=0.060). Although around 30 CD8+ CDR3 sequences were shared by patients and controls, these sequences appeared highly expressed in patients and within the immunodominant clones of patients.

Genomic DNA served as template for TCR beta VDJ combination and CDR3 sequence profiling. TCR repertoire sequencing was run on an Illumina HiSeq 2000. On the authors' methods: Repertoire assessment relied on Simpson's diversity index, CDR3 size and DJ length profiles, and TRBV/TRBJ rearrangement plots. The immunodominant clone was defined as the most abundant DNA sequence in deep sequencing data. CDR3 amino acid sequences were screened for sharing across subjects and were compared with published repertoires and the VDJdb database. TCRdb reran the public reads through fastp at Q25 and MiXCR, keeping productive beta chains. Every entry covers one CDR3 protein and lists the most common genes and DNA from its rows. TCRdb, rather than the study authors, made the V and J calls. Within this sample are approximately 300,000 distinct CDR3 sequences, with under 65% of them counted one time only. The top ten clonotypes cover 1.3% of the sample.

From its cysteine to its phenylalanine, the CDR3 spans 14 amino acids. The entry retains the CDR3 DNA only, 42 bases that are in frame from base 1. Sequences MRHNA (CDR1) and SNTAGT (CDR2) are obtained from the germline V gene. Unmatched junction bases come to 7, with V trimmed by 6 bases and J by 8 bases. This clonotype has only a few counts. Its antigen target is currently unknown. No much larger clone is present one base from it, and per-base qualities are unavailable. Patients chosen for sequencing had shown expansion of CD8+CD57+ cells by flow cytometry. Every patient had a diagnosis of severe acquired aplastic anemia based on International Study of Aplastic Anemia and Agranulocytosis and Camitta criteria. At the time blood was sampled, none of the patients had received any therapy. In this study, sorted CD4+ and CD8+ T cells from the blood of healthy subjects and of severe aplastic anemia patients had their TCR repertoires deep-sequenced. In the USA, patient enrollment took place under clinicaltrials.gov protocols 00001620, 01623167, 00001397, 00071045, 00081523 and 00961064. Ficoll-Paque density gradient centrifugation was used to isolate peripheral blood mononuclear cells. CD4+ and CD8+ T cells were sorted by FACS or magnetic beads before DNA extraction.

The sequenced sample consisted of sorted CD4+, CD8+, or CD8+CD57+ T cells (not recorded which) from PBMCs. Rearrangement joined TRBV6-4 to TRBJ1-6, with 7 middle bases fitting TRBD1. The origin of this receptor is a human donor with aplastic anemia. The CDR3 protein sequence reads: CASSGRDSYSPLHF. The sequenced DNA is TGTGCCAGCAGCGGACGGGACAGCTATTCACCCCTCCACTTT.